Listed below are T cell receptor beta chains from one sample, sequenced in a study of T cells in localized non-small cell lung cancer. The table came from immunoSEQ multiplex PCR; TCRdb's copy has only in-frame clones and leaves some out. This table holds about 24,000 clones, about 92% found once. The specimen was peripheral blood, collected before any cancer treatment. These receptor sequences come from a man aged 40-75 years with stage III squamous cell lung carcinoma. CDR3s include the opening cysteine and the closing phenylalanine or tryptophan.

CDR3 protein,V gene
CASSTNYEQYF,TRBV6-1
CSVLVGGNYGYTF,TRBV29-1
CASSWRDSFGETQYF,TRBV5-1
CATRLAGGSGELFF,TRBV19
CASRGGTANTEAFF,TRBV6-1
CASSQATIAGESDTQYF,TRBV4-2
CASSPLTPYEQYF,TRBV27
CASSIGRSGETQYF,TRBV19
CASSQEALSYEQYF,TRBV4-3
CSVDAGQGETQYF,TRBV29-1
CASSIEATNTGELFF,TRBV19
CAWVTSYEQYF,TRBV30
CASSYSRGSNYGYTF,TRBV6-5
CASSLTSGRRNEQFF,TRBV28
CSATSGRAYEQYF,TRBV29-1
CASSASGTGSEAFF,TRBV27
CASSVGPGGMVDEQYF,TRBV9
CASSPQGGEQYF,TRBV2
CAIRPGGNTEAFF,TRBV10-3
CASSKGKTSGGSLNEQFF,TRBV21-1